This TCR beta chain appears in the sequencing data of a study of blood T cell repertoires in COVID-19. Study overall: Samples taken during acute and convalescent COVID-19 were collected in the United States, Italy and Spain. In each case, the material was cDNA or gDNA derived from T cells, B-cell-depleted T cells, or PBMCs.

How the authors handled the data: Amplification with reference gene primers provided the estimates of nucleated cell counts. Clones were sequenced by immunoSEQ multiplex PCR, and TCRdb holds only the in-frame ones, with some missing. V and J calls and clone size are those listed in that table; D and trimming were worked out from the DNA. The sample holds 81,000 or so clones; roughly 85% are singletons and the top ten take 8.5% to 10%. Per the germline V gene, CDR1 is SGDLS and CDR2 is YYNGEE. V shed 4 bases and J 2 bases; nucleotides not matched to a gene: 9. The CDR3 length is 16 residues. The clonotype originates from a man in his fifties or sixties with COVID-19, enrolled during active disease. The sequencing sample was made of peripheral blood. The chain combines TRBV9 with TRBJ2-3; 8 bases are shared with TRBD1. This CDR3 is CASSPYGQGLTDTQYF. The CDR3 bases are TGTGCCAGCAGCCCGTACGGACAGGGTCTCACAGATACGCAGTATTTT.